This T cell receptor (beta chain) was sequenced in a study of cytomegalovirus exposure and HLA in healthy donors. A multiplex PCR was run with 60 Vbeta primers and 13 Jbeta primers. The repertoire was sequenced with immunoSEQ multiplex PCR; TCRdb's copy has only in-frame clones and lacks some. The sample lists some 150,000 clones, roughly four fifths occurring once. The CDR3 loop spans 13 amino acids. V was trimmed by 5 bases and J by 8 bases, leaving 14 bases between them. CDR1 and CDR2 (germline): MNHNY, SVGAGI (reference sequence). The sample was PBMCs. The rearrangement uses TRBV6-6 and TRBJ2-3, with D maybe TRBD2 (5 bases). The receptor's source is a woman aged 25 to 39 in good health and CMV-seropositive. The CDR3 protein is CASSPTGYGTQYF. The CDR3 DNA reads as TGTGCCAGCAGTCCCACGGGGTACGGTACGCAGTATTTT.